This T cell receptor (beta chain) is drawn from a study of T cell changes during pregnancy in multiple sclerosis. The CDR3 extends over 14 amino acids. CDR1 is MNHEY and CDR2 is SMNVEV in the germline V gene (reference sequence). Trimming cost V 5 bases and J 2 bases, with 10 bases left between them. Repertoires were generated with immunoSEQ multiplex PCR, while TCRdb's copy carries only in-frame clones and drops some. This repertoire shows around 99,000 clones, about 92% found once; its top ten account for over 2%. The sample was peripheral blood, taken in the first trimester of pregnancy. The sequence derives from a female donor with multiple sclerosis, enrolled in a pregnancy study. The chain links TRBV27 to TRBJ2-1; D is unclear. For the CDR3, the DNA is TGTGCCAGCAGTGTGATGGCAGCCTACAATGAGCAGTTCTTC. Translating it yields CASSVMAAYNEQFF.